Listed below are T cell receptor beta chains from one sample, sequenced in a study of molecular identifiers for immune sequencing clone quantification. In TCRdb, the PCR reads were re-called with MiXCR into one record per CDR3 protein. The sample contains fewer than 350,000 distinct CDR3 sequences, 20% to 25% of which appear only once. Sequencing was performed on naive CD8+ T cells from blood, with Jurkat cell RNA spiked in. The receptors stem from a human donor in good health. Some libraries in this study had Jurkat cell RNA spiked in. The CDR3 runs from the conserved cysteine through the conserved F or W. A D gene is named only where the DNA matches it firmly. The size entry is marked missing in some rows and otherwise reads once, few, many or a size class.

j_call v_call clone_size d_call cdr3_nt cdr3_aa
TRBJ2-7 TRBV5-4 many . TGTGCCAGCAGACTCGGTGGGCAGGGGTACGAGCAGTACTTC CASRLGGQGYEQYF
TRBJ2-3 TRBV6-2/TRBV6-3 . . TGTGCCAGCAACCCCAGTGGGGCTACAGATACGCAGTATTTT CASNPSGATDTQYF
TRBJ2-3 TRBV27 . TRBD2 TGTGCCAGCAGACCTGGGACTAGCGGGAGGACAGATACGCAGTATTTT CASRPGTSGRTDTQYF
TRBJ2-4 TRBV5-5 many TRBD1 TGTGCCAGCAGCATAGACAGGGGGCTCGCCAAAAACATTCAGTACTTC CASSIDRGLAKNIQYF
TRBJ2-1 TRBV11-3 . . TGTGCCAGCAGCTTAGGGGGACCCGAGCAGTTCTTC CASSLGGPEQFF
TRBJ2-3 TRBV19 many . TGTGCCAGTAGTATATCGGGGTATGCCACAGATACGCAGTATTTT CASSISGYATDTQYF
TRBJ1-1 TRBV5-5 . . TGTGCCAGCAGCTTAGCGGGAAGGGGCATGAACACTGAAGCTTTCTTT CASSLAGRGMNTEAFF
TRBJ2-3 TRBV9 . TRBD1 TGTGCCAGCAGCGGAGGGACAGGGTTGGGCACAGATACGCAGTATTTT CASSGGTGLGTDTQYF
TRBJ2-1 TRBV29-1 many . TGCAGCAAATTGGGTAAACTTGGTGATGAGCAGTTCTTC CSKLGKLGDEQFF
TRBJ2-3 TRBV6-2/TRBV6-3 . . TGTGCCAGCAGTTTAACGGGTTCGGTGGCAGATACGCAGTATTTT CASSLTGSVADTQYF
TRBJ2-7 TRBV20-1 many . TGCAGTGCTAGCGCGGGTGCCTACGAGCAGTACTTC CSASAGAYEQYF
TRBJ1-5 TRBV7-9 many . TGTGCCAGCAGCTCGGACGTATACAATCAGCCCCAGCATTTT CASSSDVYNQPQHF
TRBJ2-5 TRBV3-1 . TRBD2 TGTGCCAGCAGCAGTCAAGGACTAGCGGGAGGATACCAAGAGACCCAGTACTTC CASSSQGLAGGYQETQYF
TRBJ2-3 TRBV6-6 many . TGTGCCAGCAGTTACTCGATGGCTCCTTCGCTTACAGATACGCAGTATTTT CASSYSMAPSLTDTQYF
TRBJ2-2 TRBV7-9 many . TGTGCCAGCAGCCCAGGGACACTGGAGCTGTTTTTT CASSPGTLELFF
TRBJ2-5 TRBV7-9 many . TGTGCCAGCAGCTCTCCCCTAACAGGGAACCAGGGAGAGACCCAGTACTTC CASSSPLTGNQGETQYF
TRBJ2-3 TRBV30 many TRBD2 TGTGCCTGGACCGCCGGGACTAGCGGGGCCTATACGCAGTATTTT CAWTAGTSGAYTQYF
TRBJ2-5 TRBV7-2 many . TGTGCCAGCAGCTTAGTCGTAACAGGACAAGAGACCCAGTACTTC CASSLVVTGQETQYF
TRBJ2-3 TRBV2 many TRBD2 TGTGCCAGCAGTGATGATAGCGGGGGGGCAGATACGCAGTATTTT CASSDDSGGADTQYF
TRBJ2-7 TRBV10-3 few TRBD2 TGTGCCATCAGTGAGGGGGGAGGGGCCTACGAGCAGTACTTC CAISEGGGAYEQYF
TRBJ1-2 TRBV27 few . TGTGCCAGCAGAATGACAGGTCGCTATGGCTACACCTTC CASRMTGRYGYTF
TRBJ2-7 TRBV27 many . TGTGCCAGCACTATTACAGGGTCCGACGAGCAGTACTTC CASTITGSDEQYF